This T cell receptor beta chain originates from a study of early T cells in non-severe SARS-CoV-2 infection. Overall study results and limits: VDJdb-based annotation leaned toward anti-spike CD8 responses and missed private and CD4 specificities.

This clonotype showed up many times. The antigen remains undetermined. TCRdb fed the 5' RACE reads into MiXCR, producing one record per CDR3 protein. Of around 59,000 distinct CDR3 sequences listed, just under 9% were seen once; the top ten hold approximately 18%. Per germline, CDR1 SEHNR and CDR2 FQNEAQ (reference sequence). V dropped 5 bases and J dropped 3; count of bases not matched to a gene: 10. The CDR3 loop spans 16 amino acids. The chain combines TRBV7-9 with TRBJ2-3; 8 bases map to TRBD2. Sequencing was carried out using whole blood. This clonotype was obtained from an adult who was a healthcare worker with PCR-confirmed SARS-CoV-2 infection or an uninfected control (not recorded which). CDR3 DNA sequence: TGTGCCAGCAGCGCACTTAGGGCTAGCGGGACAGATACGCAGTATTTT. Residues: CASSALRASGTDTQYF.